One and the same sample provided the 21 T cell receptor beta chains below, sequenced in a study of regulatory T cells in long-lasting Graves disease. The authors built TCR beta libraries using iRepertoire HTBI primers and Arm-PCR of CDR3 regions. TCRdb processed the multiplex PCR reads anew with MiXCR; each CDR3 protein has one entry. The data show 350,000 to 400,000 distinct CDR3 sequences, around 15% seen once. Time point reported: newly diagnosed GD, antithyroid drugs for less than 3 months. PBMC-derived RNA was used for the TCR library. These data are also associated with another study on T cells in Graves' hyperthyroidism and ophthalmopathy.

Material: peripheral blood mononuclear cells (PBMCs), obtained at new diagnosis, from a patient treated with antithyroid drugs. The receptors here all came from a woman in her late teens or twenties with Graves disease.

V gene TRBV4-1 combines with J gene TRBJ1-5; D is undetermined. This CDR3 comprises 15 residues. V was pared by 0 bases and J by 0 bases, with 6 bases between. Germline V gene lookup returns CDR1 MGHRA and CDR2 YSYEKL. The CDR3 spells CASSQDTDSNQPQHF. CDR3 DNA: TGCGCCAGCAGCCAAGATACAGATAGCAATCAGCCCCAGCATTTT.

In its sample, this clonotype was seen many times. This chain joins TRBV9 and TRBJ2-3; TRBD1 agrees at 9 bases. From germline, CDR1 is SGDLS and CDR2 YYNGEE. The junction had 9 bases not matched to a gene; V was cut back by 2 bases and J by 5 bases. The CDR3 is made up of 16 amino acids. Here the CDR3 DNA reads TGTGCCAGCAGCGTTAACCCGGGACAGGGCGGAGATACGCAGTATTTT. Its translation: CASSVNPGQGGDTQYF. Supplemented by reference TRBV9 and TRBJ2-3, the full variable domain reads DSGVTQTPKHLITATGQRVTLRCSPRSGDLSVYWYQQSLDQGLQFLIQYYNGEERAKGNILERFSAQQFPDLHSELNLSSLELGDSALYFCASSVNPGQGGDTQYFGPGTRLTVL.

This clonotype was observed at least ten times. This chain uses TRBV2 with TRBJ1-1, with 8 nucleotides matching TRBD1. Losses at the gene ends were 6 bases for V and 6 bases for J; bases not matched to a gene: 15. The CDR3 runs 16 residues. The germline CDR1 and CDR2 sequences are SNHLY and FYNNEI. CDR3 nucleotide sequence: TGTGCCAGCAGGGAGACAGGGGCCCGTGGAGTGTCTGAAGCTTTCTTT. Translating gives CASRETGARGVSEAFF.

In this sample, this clonotype turned up many times. This sequence joins TRBV18 and TRBJ2-1; no clear D. Trimming took 6 bases from V and 6 from J, leaving 9 bases between them. Germline loops: CDR1 KGHSH, CDR2 LQKENI. CDR3 length equals 12 residues. CDR3 coding DNA: TGTGCCAGCTCGCCTCTTACCAATGAGCAGTTCTTC. It encodes CASSPLTNEQFF.

This clonotype was detected many times. The V call is TRBV11-2, the J call TRBJ1-1; no clear D. Germline CDR1 is SGHAT and CDR2 is FQNNGV. V was shortened by 5 bases and J by 0 bases, with 16 bases between the two germline ends. This CDR3 comprises 16 residues. DNA of the CDR3: TGTGCCAGCAGCCCACGGCCGGGGAGGATGAACACTGAAGCTTTCTTT. Protein sequence: CASSPRPGRMNTEAFF.

This clonotype was recorded many times. J is TRBJ2-1 and V is TRBV7-3; D tentatively fits TRBD1 or TRBD2 (5 bases each). The V gene lost 4 bases and the J gene lost 12 bases, with 13 bases spanning the gap. CDR1 and CDR2 from the germline V gene are SGHTA and FQGTGA. This CDR3 comprises 12 residues. CDR3 sequence reads: CASSSPPGPQFF. CDR3 bases: TGTGCCAGCAGCTCCCCCCCGGGACCGCAGTTCTTC.

J is TRBJ2-5 and V is TRBV12-3 or TRBV12-4, with TRBD2 matching over 11 bases. The CDR3 has 13 residues. V trimming: 6 bases; J trimming: 11 bases; junction bases outside the gene matches: 8. CDR3 sequence reads: CASRSSGGSVQYF. The CDR3, as DNA: TGTGCCAGCAGGTCTAGCGGGGGGTCGGTGCAGTACTTC.

This clonotype was found many times. The rearrangement links TRBV9 to TRBJ1-1, with D unclear. CDR1 and CDR2 from the germline V gene are SGDLS and YYNGEE. With 3 bases removed from V and 4 bases from J, the gap between germline ends came to 10 bases. This CDR3 has 13 amino acids. CDR3 in amino acids: CASSAGQSTEAFF. As DNA, the CDR3 is TGTGCCAGCAGCGCCGGCCAAAGCACTGAAGCTTTCTTT. Based on the CDR3 plus reference TRBV9 and TRBJ1-1, the full variable domain is DSGVTQTPKHLITATGQRVTLRCSPRSGDLSVYWYQQSLDQGLQFLIQYYNGEERAKGNILERFSAQQFPDLHSELNLSSLELGDSALYFCASSAGQSTEAFFGQGTRLTVV.

This sequence joins TRBV3-1 and TRBJ2-2; possible D gene TRBD2, 6 bases. The V gene lost 3 bases and the J gene lost 1 base, with 12 bases spanning the gap. The CDR3 extends over 16 amino acids. The V gene's germline CDR1 is LGHDT and CDR2 YNNKEL (reference sequence). CDR3 DNA: TGTGCCAGCAGCCAGGCCGGGACTGGGAACACCGGGGAGCTGTTTTTT. The encoded protein is CASSQAGTGNTGELFF.

This clonotype has at least ten counts. V is TRBV20-1 and J is TRBJ2-1; D possibly corresponds to TRBD1 (7 bases). Germline CDR1 and CDR2: DFQATT and SNEGSKA (reference sequence). The CDR3 extends over 14 amino acids. Between the trimmed V and J ends, which lost 6 bases and 4 bases, there was a span of 16 bases. The CDR3 loop reads CSASRDSGYNEQFF. CDR3 nucleotide sequence: TGCAGTGCGTCGCGGGACAGTGGTTACAATGAGCAGTTCTTC.

V and J are TRBV19 and TRBJ2-5; no clear D gene. Trimming cost V 5 bases and J 4 bases, with 14 bases left between them. This CDR3 comprises 14 residues. Germline V gives CDR1 LNHDA, CDR2 SQIVND (reference sequence). CDR3 protein: CASSPPAPSETQYF. CDR3 coding DNA: TGTGCCAGTAGTCCCCCGGCCCCCTCAGAGACCCAGTACTTC.

There are many counts of this clonotype. The rearrangement uses TRBV12-5 and TRBJ1-5, with a weak D call TRBD1 (5 bases). Trimming left V 0 bases short and J 3 bases short, with 18 bases between. The CDR3 length is 18 residues. The V gene's germline CDR1 is LGHNT and CDR2 FRNRAP. CDR3 in amino acids: CASGLVISPGYINQPQHF. The CDR3 nucleotides read TGTGCTAGTGGTTTGGTAATCAGTCCAGGGTATATCAATCAGCCCCAGCATTTT.

This clonotype has just a few counts. The CDR3 DNA is TGTGCCAGCAGCTCGGGACTAGCGGGGGTCTATGAGCAGTTCTTC. Translation: CASSSGLAGVYEQFF. This chain joins TRBV5-6 and TRBJ2-1; 14 bases are a match to TRBD2. Per the germline V gene, CDR1 is SGHDT and CDR2 is YYEEEE. This CDR3 is built from 15 residues. V lost 3 bases to trimming and J lost 8 bases; unmatched junction nucleotides: 4.

Ten or more counts support this clonotype. This chain connects TRBV7-2 to TRBJ2-5; 10 nucleotides line up with TRBD1. The germline V gene encodes CDR1 SGHTA and CDR2 FQGNSA. This CDR3 contains 15 residues. The V and J ends lost 5 bases and 5 bases, in that order; junction bases with no gene match: 8. The chain's CDR3 is CASSPVGTGDETQYF. The CDR3 bases are TGTGCCAGCAGCCCAGTGGGGACAGGGGACGAGACCCAGTACTTC.

This clonotype was seen ten or more times. V and J are TRBV28 and TRBJ2-3, with 9 bases lining up with TRBD2. The V segment lost 3 bases and the J segment 1 base; nucleotides outside the gene matches: 2. Germline CDR1 MDHEN, CDR2 SYDVKM. The CDR3 length is 15 residues. The CDR3, as DNA: TGTGCCAGCAGTTTCGCTAGCGGGGGCACAGATACGCAGTATTTT. Amino acids: CASSFASGGTDTQYF.

This clonotype was found many times. This chain connects TRBV20-1 to TRBJ2-7; a weak D match, TRBD1 (7 bases). This CDR3 is 15 amino acids long. Per the germline V gene, CDR1 is DFQATT and CDR2 is SNEGSKA (reference sequence). The V gene lost 0 bases and the J gene lost 2 bases, with 14 bases spanning the gap. For the CDR3, the DNA is TGCAGTGCTAGAGAAGTTCAGGGGGGCACCTACGAGCAGTACTTC. Protein product: CSAREVQGGTYEQYF.

This clonotype showed up just a few times. This chain links TRBV7-2 with TRBJ1-1; no clear D. The CDR3 is made up of 13 amino acids. The germline V and J ends were trimmed by 6 bases and 4 bases, with 12 bases remaining between them. CDR1 SGHTA and CDR2 FQGNSA come from the germline V gene. The CDR3: CASRSRLATEAFF. In DNA form, the CDR3 reads TGTGCCAGCAGAAGTCGACTTGCCACTGAAGCTTTCTTT.

This clonotype was counted a single time. The chain employs TRBV5-1 and TRBJ1-2; 11 bases match TRBD1. The V and J ends lost 8 bases and 5 bases, in that order; junction bases with no gene match: 14. This CDR3 has 16 residues. Germline values: CDR1 SGHRS, CDR2 YFSETQ. Here the CDR3 DNA reads TGCGCCAGTCAACCCCCCGGGACAGGGGGGGAGTATGGCTACACCTTC. As protein: CASQPPGTGGEYGYTF. The variable domain in full, completed from reference TRBV5-1 and TRBJ1-2, reads KAGVTQTPRYLIKTRGQQVTLSCSPISGHRSVSWYQQTPGQGLQFLFEYFSETQRNKGNFPGRFSGRQFSNSRSEMNVSTLELGDSALYLCASQPPGTGGEYGYTFGSGTRLTVV.

This clonotype has more than one count but fewer than ten. The V and J genes are TRBV7-9 and TRBJ1-2; D gene uncertain. The ends were cut back, 2 bases at V and 4 bases at J, with 11 bases in the middle. CDR3 size: 14 residues. Germline lookup yields CDR1 SEHNR and CDR2 FQNEAQ (reference sequence). The CDR3: CASSLSQLSYGYTF. CDR3 nucleotides: TGTGCCAGCAGCTTAAGTCAGCTAAGCTATGGCTACACCTTC.

The gene calls are TRBV15 and TRBJ2-1; D may correspond to TRBD1 or TRBD2 (5 bases each). V was cut by 2 bases and J by 5 bases, with 31 bases left in between. Germline assignment: CDR1 LNHNV and CDR2 YYDKDF (reference sequence). This CDR3 has 21 amino acids. The CDR3 is CATSRPLGGGMLSTRHNEQFF. CDR3 in DNA: TGTGCCACCAGCAGACCCCTTGGGGGTGGGATGTTGAGCACGCGTCACAATGAGCAGTTCTTC.

This clonotype occurred many times. The chain carries TRBV11-2 and TRBJ2-6; D uncertain. This CDR3 region has 13 residues. V was pared by 7 bases and J by 0 bases, with 4 bases between. CDR1 is SGHAT, CDR2 FQNNGV, per germline. The CDR3 region is CASTGSGANVLTF. In DNA form, the CDR3 reads TGTGCCAGCACCGGCTCTGGGGCCAACGTCCTGACTTTC.